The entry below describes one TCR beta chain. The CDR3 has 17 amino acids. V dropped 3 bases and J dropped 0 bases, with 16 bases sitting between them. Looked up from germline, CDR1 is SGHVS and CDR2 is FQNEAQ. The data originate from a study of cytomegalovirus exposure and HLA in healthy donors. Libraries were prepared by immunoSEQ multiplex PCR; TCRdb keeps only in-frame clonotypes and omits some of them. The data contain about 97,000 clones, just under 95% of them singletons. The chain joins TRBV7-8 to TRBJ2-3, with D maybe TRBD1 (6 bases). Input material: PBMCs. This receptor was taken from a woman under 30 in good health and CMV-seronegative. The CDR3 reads CASSFPTGGTSTDTQYF. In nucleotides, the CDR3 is TGTGCCAGCAGCTTCCCGACAGGAGGTACTAGCACAGATACGCAGTATTTT.